This entry lists 18 T cell receptor beta chains sequenced from one sample in a study of vaccination effects on CD4 cells after COVID-19. These receptors have no known antigen. After expansion with viral peptide pools in the ViraFEST assay, antigen-specific CD4+ T cells were sequenced. The authors isolated CD4+ T cells after nine to eleven days of culture. Vaccinees lacked prior SARS-CoV-2 infection and tested negative for nucleocapsid antibodies. Libraries were prepared by immunoSEQ multiplex PCR; TCRdb keeps only in-frame clonotypes and omits some of them. The table shows tens of thousands of clones, with roughly 70% occurring only once. The input for sequencing was CD4+ T cells from PBMCs cultured with HCoV-OC43 spike peptides, taken before COVID-19 vaccination. Sample subset: HCoV-OC43 spike overlapping peptide pool stimulation. These TCRs come from a human donor who received a COVID-19 vaccine.

Only a few counts were recorded for this clone. The rearrangement links TRBV18 to TRBJ1-5, with D perhaps matching TRBD1 (6 bases). Between the trimmed V and J ends, which lost 3 bases and 3 bases, there was a span of 9 bases. Germline V gives CDR1 KGHSH, CDR2 LQKENI. The CDR3 is 14 residues long. CDR3 in DNA: TGTGCCAGCTCACCCCCGGGGGCCAATCAGCCCCAGCATTTT. Translated: CASSPPGANQPQHF.

This clone was picked up a small number of times. J is TRBJ1-1 and V is TRBV12-3 or TRBV12-4, with TRBD1 identical over 7 bases. Trimming cost V 3 bases and J 11 bases; bases outside gene matches: 6. The length of the CDR3 is 12 residues. CDR3: CASSFDRALAFF. The CDR3 bases are TGTGCCAGCAGTTTTGACAGGGCTCTTGCTTTCTTT.

The genes are TRBV6-5 and TRBJ2-1, with D unresolved. The ends were cut back, 0 bases at V and 10 bases at J, with 10 bases in the middle. The CDR3 extends over 13 amino acids. Germline CDR1 reads MNHEY; CDR2 reads SVGAGI. The CDR3 nucleotides are TGTGCCAGCAGTTACTCGACCCCTCCGGAGCAGTTCTTC. Encoded protein: CASSYSTPPEQFF.

The J gene is TRBJ2-2, the V gene TRBV5-1, with D maybe TRBD2 (6 bases). Between the trimmed V and J ends, which lost 4 bases and 6 bases, there was a span of 10 bases. The CDR3 sequence is 13 residues long. Germline CDR1 and CDR2: SGHRS and YFSETQ. This CDR3 is CASSQGTPGELFF. For the CDR3, the DNA is TGCGCCAGCAGCCAAGGGACTCCCGGGGAGCTGTTTTTT.

This rearrangement joins TRBV12-3 or TRBV12-4 to TRBJ1-6; a possible D gene is TRBD1 (6 bases). This CDR3 region has 12 residues. Trimming stripped 2 bases from V and 10 bases from J, with 6 bases between. The CDR3 loop reads CASSLRGSPLHF. CDR3 nucleotides: TGTGCCAGCAGTTTAAGGGGGTCACCCCTCCACTTT.

The chain couples TRBV6-2 or TRBV6-3 to TRBJ2-7; maybe TRBD2 (6 bases). Germline V lookup: CDR1 MNHEY, CDR2 SVGEGT. V lost 2 bases and J 6 bases, leaving 14 bases between the germline ends. The CDR3 covers 14 residues. In DNA form, the CDR3 reads TGTGCCAGCAGTTACGCAGGAGGGGCAGGCGAGCAGTACTTC. It is translated as CASSYAGGAGEQYF.

This clone was counted a few times. The chain recombines TRBV28 with TRBJ1-1; a weak D match, TRBD1 (5 bases). V dropped 5 bases and J dropped 0 bases, with 13 bases sitting between them. The V gene's germline CDR1 is MDHEN and CDR2 SYDVKM. CDR3 length: 15 amino acids. CDR3 sequence (DNA): TGTGCCAGCAGTGAACCAGGGAGAATGAACACTGAAGCTTTCTTT. This gives the protein CASSEPGRMNTEAFF. Full variable domain (rest looked up from reference TRBV28 and TRBJ1-1): DVKVTQSSRYLVKRTGEKVFLECVQDMDHENMFWYRQDPGLGLRLIYFSYDVKMKEKGDIPEGYSVSREKKERFSLILESASTNQTSMYLCASSEPGRMNTEAFFGQGTRLTVV.

This clone was observed a handful of times. The V call is TRBV7-8, the J call TRBJ1-1, with a tentative D call TRBD1 (6 bases). The CDR3 spans 15 residues. Germline values: CDR1 SGHVS, CDR2 FQNEAQ. V dropped 1 base and J dropped 5 bases, with 14 bases sitting between them. The CDR3 region is CASSLEGGGGTEAFF. CDR3 nucleotide sequence: TGTGCCAGCAGCTTAGAGGGGGGAGGGGGGACTGAAGCTTTCTTT.

The chain has TRBV3-1 (or the pseudogene TRBV3-2) and TRBJ2-7; 9 nucleotides match TRBD2. Looked up from germline, CDR1 is LGHDT and CDR2 is YNNKEL (reference sequence). This CDR3 spans 14 amino acids. V shed 4 bases and J 0 bases; nucleotides not matched to a gene: 1. The CDR3: CASSPSGVSYEQYF. For the CDR3, the DNA is TGTGCCAGCAGCCCTAGCGGGGTCTCCTACGAGCAGTACTTC.

Comments on this clone: A read error is likely, as this CDR3 ends without the conserved phenylalanine or tryptophan. The DNA is omitted, as the CDR3 cannot be located on it reliably, and the CDR3 follows TCRdb's listing. The V gene is TRBV19, the J gene TRBJ2-7. The CDR3 comprises 10 residues, both ends counted. CDR1 and CDR2 (germline): LNHDA, SQIVND (reference sequence). The CDR3 sequence: CASTLGTVTL.

The rearrangement uses TRBV12-3 or TRBV12-4 and TRBJ2-5, with D possibly being TRBD2 (7 bases). CDR3 length: 13 amino acids. Between the trimmed V and J ends, which lost 4 bases and 9 bases, there was a span of 15 bases. The CDR3 sequence: CASSSRGGAAQYF. CDR3 DNA: TGTGCCAGCAGTTCCCGTGGGGGGGCAGCCCAGTACTTC.

V and J are TRBV7-9 and TRBJ1-2; D not certain. Germline lookup yields CDR1 SEHNR and CDR2 FQNEAQ (reference sequence). The CDR3 consists of 12 residues. The V gene lost 6 bases and the J gene lost 2 bases, with 7 bases spanning the gap. The CDR3 region is CASSRENYGYTF. The CDR3 region has the DNA TGTGCCAGCAGTCGGGAGAACTATGGCTACACCTTC. Filled out from reference TRBV7-9 and TRBJ1-2, the complete variable domain reads DTGVSQNPRHKITKRGQNVTFRCDPISEHNRLYWYRQTLGQGPEFLTYFQNEAQLEKSRLLSDRFSAERPKGSFSTLEIQRTEQGDSAMYLCASSRENYGYTFGSGTRLTVV.

The chain employs TRBV5-1 and TRBJ2-1, with TRBD2 identical over 7 bases. In germline, CDR1 is SGHRS, CDR2 YFSETQ. The CDR3 loop spans 16 amino acids. With V trimmed by 0 bases and J by 1 base, 4 bases remained unmatched. DNA for the CDR3: TGCGCCAGCAGCTTGGATTCGGGGGGTTCCTACAATGAGCAGTTCTTC. Protein: CASSLDSGGSYNEQFF.

In its sample, this clone was seen a few times. The chain joins TRBV6-5 to TRBJ2-3; D remains ambiguous. Trimming took off 5 bases at V and 6 bases at J, with 9 bases between the two ends. The CDR3 is made up of 12 amino acids. Germline CDR1 and CDR2: MNHEY and SVGAGI. The chain's CDR3 is CASSLRGDTQYF. The CDR3 bases are TGTGCCAGCAGTCTTAGAGGCGATACGCAGTATTTT.

This clone has just a few counts. The V call is TRBV27, the J call TRBJ1-2; possible D gene TRBD1, 5 bases. The V gene lost 1 base and the J gene lost 8 bases, with 20 bases spanning the gap. Looked up from germline, CDR1 is MNHEY and CDR2 is SMNVEV (reference sequence). CDR3 length equals 16 residues. CDR3 nucleotides: TGTGCCAGCAGTTTATATCCCCCGCCGGGGGGAAGAGGCTACACCTTC. Its protein is CASSLYPPPGGRGYTF.

This clone was seen a few times. The chain combines TRBV5-1 with TRBJ1-1; TRBD1 aligns across 8 bases. V dropped 3 bases and J dropped 7; count of bases not matched to a gene: 5. The germline CDR1 and CDR2 sequences are SGHRS and YFSETQ. The CDR3 has 13 amino acids. The DNA of the CDR3 is TGCGCCAGCAGCTCGAACAGGGGGAGTGAAGCTTTCTTT. This translates into CASSSNRGSEAFF.

This clone was detected only a few times. This sequence joins TRBV3-1 (or the pseudogene TRBV3-2) and TRBJ2-2; 10 bases are a match to TRBD1. This CDR3 region has 20 residues. Germline lookup yields CDR1 LGHDT and CDR2 YNNKEL (reference sequence). V shed 4 bases, J shed 5 bases, and the junction held 19 bases outside the gene matches. The CDR3 loop is CASSPQAGTGVLWGTGELFF. The CDR3, as DNA: TGTGCCAGCAGCCCCCAGGCGGGGACAGGGGTCCTTTGGGGGACCGGGGAGCTGTTTTTT.

The chain combines TRBV2 with TRBJ1-2; D call uncertain. V was shortened by 4 bases and J by 7 bases, with 13 bases between the two germline ends. Looked up from germline, CDR1 is SNHLY and CDR2 is FYNNEI. The CDR3 is 13 residues long. This chain's CDR3 is CASSAEAVSGYTF. The CDR3 nucleotides read TGTGCCAGCAGTGCCGAGGCCGTGAGTGGCTACACCTTC.